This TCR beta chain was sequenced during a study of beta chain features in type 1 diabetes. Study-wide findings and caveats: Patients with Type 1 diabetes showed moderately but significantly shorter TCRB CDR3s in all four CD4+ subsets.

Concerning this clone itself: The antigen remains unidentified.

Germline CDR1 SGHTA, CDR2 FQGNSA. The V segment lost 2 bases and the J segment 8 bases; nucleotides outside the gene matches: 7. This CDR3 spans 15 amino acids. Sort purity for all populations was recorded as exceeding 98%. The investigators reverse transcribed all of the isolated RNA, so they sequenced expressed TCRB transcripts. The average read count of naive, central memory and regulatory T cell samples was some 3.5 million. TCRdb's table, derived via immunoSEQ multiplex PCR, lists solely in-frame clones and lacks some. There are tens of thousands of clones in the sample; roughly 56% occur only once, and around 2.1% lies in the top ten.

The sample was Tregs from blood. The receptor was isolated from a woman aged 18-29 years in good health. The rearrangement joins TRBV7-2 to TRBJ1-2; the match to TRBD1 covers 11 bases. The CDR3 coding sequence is TGTGCCAGCAGCTTAACGGACAGGGGGCGAGGGGGCTACACCTTC. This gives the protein CASSLTDRGRGGYTF.